This T cell receptor beta chain appears in the sequencing data of a study of blood T cell repertoires in COVID-19. Study summary: Researchers got acute and convalescent COVID-19 samples from the United States, Italy and Spain.

As processed by the authors: Reference gene primer amplification gave nucleated cell count estimates. Libraries were prepared by immunoSEQ multiplex PCR; TCRdb keeps only in-frame clonotypes and omits some of them. V, J and clone size are those of that table, while D and trimming were read from the DNA. The sample shows 120,000 to 150,000 clones, 70% to 90% of them seen only once. The V and J ends lost 7 bases and 1 base, in that order; junction bases with no gene match: 8. This CDR3 is 18 amino acids long. The germline V gene has CDR1 MRHNA and CDR2 SNTAGT. The receptor comes from a woman between 25 and 40 years old with acute COVID-19. The sequenced sample consisted of PBMCs or T cells enriched from blood (not recorded which). The rearrangement joins TRBV6-4 to TRBJ2-6; 12 bases match TRBD1. The CDR3 sequence is CASTAGGQGASGANVLTF. The CDR3 region has the DNA TGTGCCAGCACTGCGGGGGGACAGGGGGCTTCTGGGGCCAACGTCCTGACTTTC.